These 23 T cell receptor beta chains were all obtained from the same sample, sequenced in a study of cytomegalovirus exposure and HLA in healthy donors. Sequencing used immunoSEQ multiplex PCR; TCRdb keeps in-frame clones, though not all of them. Among some 150,000 clones listed, around 83% were seen once. Sample: PBMCs. The receptors originated from a human donor in good health.

This sequence joins TRBV11-2 and TRBJ2-7; possible D gene TRBD2, 5 bases. The CDR3 contains 13 residues. Germline CDR1 is SGHAT and CDR2 is FQNNGV. The V end lost 6 bases, the J end lost 5 bases, and 14 bases lay between the germline ends. CDR3 residues: CASRIPKGDEQYF. In nucleotides, the CDR3 is TGTGCCAGCAGAATACCAAAGGGAGACGAGCAGTACTTC.

V and J are TRBV28 and TRBJ2-7; tentatively, D is TRBD1 (6 bases). Germline values: CDR1 MDHEN, CDR2 SYDVKM. Trimming stripped 5 bases from V and 2 bases from J, with 13 bases between. The CDR3 spans 14 residues. CDR3 amino acids: CASSAGTRTYEQYF. The CDR3 DNA is TGTGCCAGCAGTGCCGGGACACGGACCTACGAGCAGTACTTC. Full variable domain (outside the CDR3, taken from reference TRBV28 and TRBJ2-7): DVKVTQSSRYLVKRTGEKVFLECVQDMDHENMFWYRQDPGLGLRLIYFSYDVKMKEKGDIPEGYSVSREKKERFSLILESASTNQTSMYLCASSAGTRTYEQYFGPGTRLTVT.

This sequence joins TRBV14 and TRBJ1-1; no reliable D call. The length of the CDR3 is 12 residues. The ends were cut back, 1 base at V and 7 bases at J, with 7 bases in the middle. Germline CDR1 SGHDN, CDR2 FVKESK. The CDR3 DNA is TGTGCCAGCAGCCAAGTGAAGCGTGAAGCTTTCTTT. As protein: CASSQVKREAFF. Filled out from reference TRBV14 and TRBJ1-1, the complete variable domain reads EAGVTQFPSHSVIEKGQTVTLRCDPISGHDNLYWYRRVMGKEIKFLLHFVKESKQDESGMPNNRFLAERTGGTYSTLKVQPAELEDSGVYFCASSQVKREAFFGQGTRLTVV.

V gene TRBV18 combines with J gene TRBJ2-1, with D maybe TRBD2 (5 bases). Germline lookup yields CDR1 KGHSH and CDR2 LQKENI. V shed 6 bases and J shed 7 bases, with 19 bases lying between them. This CDR3 comprises 15 residues. In nucleotides, the CDR3 is TGTGCCAGCTCTCCAAGGGTTAGCGACGAAAATGAGCAGTTCTTC. Translating gives CASSPRVSDENEQFF.

This rearrangement joins TRBV4-3 to TRBJ1-4; TRBD1 is a possible D gene (5 bases). Germline CDR1 and CDR2: LGHNA and YSLEER. The CDR3 has 14 residues. V was trimmed by 4 bases and J by 10 bases, leaving 16 bases between them. Here the CDR3 reads CASSPGTNIRKLFF. CDR3 nucleotide sequence: TGCGCCAGCAGCCCCGGGACTAATATCCGAAAACTGTTTTTT.

This clone was observed a few times. The chain carries TRBV28 and TRBJ1-4; TRBD1 is a possible D gene (5 bases). The CDR3 runs 14 residues. The germline V gene encodes CDR1 MDHEN and CDR2 SYDVKM. The ends were cut back, 6 bases at V and 4 bases at J, with 12 bases in the middle. The CDR3 coding sequence is TGTGCCAGCAGCAAGACAGTTAATAATGAAAAACTGTTTTTT. It encodes CASSKTVNNEKLFF.

A note on this clone: An end of the junction differs from the germline gene, which may be a read error. The chain recombines TRBV11-3 with TRBJ2-2; D perhaps matches TRBD1 (7 bases). The CDR3 spans 14 residues. From germline, CDR1 is SGHNT and CDR2 YENEEA. The CDR3 DNA is TGTGCCAGCAGCCTAGACAGGGACTCGGGGGAGCTGTTTTTT. Its protein is CASSLDRDSGELFF.

The V and J genes are TRBV23-1 and TRBJ2-7; 7 nucleotides line up with TRBD2. TRBV23-1 is an ORF for which the function is uncertain. The CDR3 runs to 20 residues. After removal of 3 bases from V and 3 bases from J, the junction contained 23 bases not matched to a gene. The DNA for the CDR3 is TGCGCCAGCAGTCAGGTGCCCGTGCCCGGAGGACTAGTATTTTTCTACGAGCAGTACTTC. Translated: CASSQVPVPGGLVFFYEQYF.

This clone has only one observation. The rearrangement links TRBV18 to TRBJ1-1, with D perhaps TRBD1 (5 bases). Between the trimmed V and J ends, which lost 5 bases and 1 base, there was a span of 11 bases. Germline CDR1 and CDR2: KGHSH and LQKENI. The CDR3 consists of 14 residues. The CDR3, as DNA: TGTGCCAGCTCAGCCCAGGGCTCGAACACTGAAGCTTTCTTT. Its protein product is CASSAQGSNTEAFF.

The chain uses TRBV14 and TRBJ1-6; D call uncertain. With 0 bases removed from V and 7 bases from J, the gap between germline ends came to 10 bases. The CDR3 extends over 15 amino acids. Germline V gene sequence: CDR1 SGHDN, CDR2 FVKESK. For the CDR3, the DNA is TGTGCCAGCAGCCAAGATCCCGCGTTAAATTCACCCCTCCACTTT. Its protein is CASSQDPALNSPLHF.

The chain links TRBV9 to TRBJ2-3; 11 positions match TRBD2. This CDR3 is 17 amino acids long. Germline CDR1 reads SGDLS; CDR2 reads YYNGEE. Trimming took 0 bases from V and 5 from J; bases not matched to a gene: 8. DNA for the CDR3: TGTGCCAGCAGCGTAGTTGGTAGCGGGGGGGCCTTAGATACGCAGTATTTT. Amino acids: CASSVVGSGGALDTQYF.

The chain combines TRBV7-9 with TRBJ2-7; 10 bases match TRBD2. Germline V lookup: CDR1 SEHNR, CDR2 FQNEAQ (reference sequence). The CDR3 spans 16 residues. The junction had 4 bases not matched to a gene; V was cut back by 1 base and J by 1 base. The CDR3 DNA reads TGTGCCAGCAGCTTAGGTCTAGCGGGAGTATCCTACGAGCAGTACTTC. Translation gives CASSLGLAGVSYEQYF.

V usage is TRBV9 and J usage is TRBJ1-1; D unresolved. The CDR3 contains 14 residues. CDR1 SGDLS and CDR2 YYNGEE come from the germline V gene. V lost 4 bases and J 5 bases, leaving 15 bases between the germline ends. This chain's CDR3 is CASSPEGLRTEAFF. The CDR3 nucleotides read TGTGCCAGCAGCCCGGAGGGTTTGAGGACTGAAGCTTTCTTT.

The chain carries TRBV2 and TRBJ1-4; possible D gene TRBD1, 6 bases. Trimming pared 6 bases from V and 4 bases from J, leaving 12 bases between. This CDR3 comprises 14 residues. From germline, CDR1 is SNHLY and CDR2 FYNNEI. The CDR3 nucleotides are TGTGCCAGCAGGAGGGGGAGCAATAATGAAAAACTGTTTTTT. It specifies CASRRGSNNEKLFF.

The chain is built from TRBV11-2 and TRBJ2-7, with 9 bases aligning to TRBD2. The CDR3 contains 15 residues. From germline, CDR1 is SGHAT and CDR2 FQNNGV. Trimming took 6 bases from V and 2 from J; bases not matched to a gene: 8. CDR3 in amino acids: CASSVSGGFTYEQYF. CDR3 in DNA: TGTGCCAGCAGTGTTAGCGGGGGCTTTACCTACGAGCAGTACTTC.

The count of this clone is one. The J gene is TRBJ2-7, the V gene TRBV28; TRBD1 matches at 8 bases. From germline, CDR1 is MDHEN and CDR2 SYDVKM. The junction had 10 bases not matched to a gene; V was cut back by 4 bases and J by 2 bases. The CDR3 totals 16 residues. CDR3 sequence (DNA): TGTGCCAGCAGTTCGCTCCTCCGGGACAGGCCCTACGAGCAGTACTTC. It specifies CASSSLLRDRPYEQYF.

CDR3: CASSFTGTSGRARGTQYF. Here the CDR3 DNA reads TGTGCCAGCAGCTTCACCGGGACTAGCGGGAGGGCGCGGGGTACGCAGTATTTT. The chain recombines TRBV7-3 with TRBJ2-3; 16 positions match TRBD2. CDR1 SGHTA and CDR2 FQGTGA come from the germline V gene. This CDR3 contains 18 residues. V was pared by 3 bases and J by 8 bases, with 11 bases of the junction left unmatched.

The chain uses TRBV15 and TRBJ1-1; D remains unclear. Germline CDR1 LNHNV, CDR2 YYDKDF (reference sequence). Trimming left V 4 bases short and J 4 bases short, with 13 bases between. The CDR3 sequence is 14 residues long. CDR3 sequence (DNA): TGTGCCACCAGCAAACCAGGAGGGAGCACTGAAGCTTTCTTT. Amino acid sequence: CATSKPGGSTEAFF.

V usage is TRBV7-2 and J usage is TRBJ2-5; 9 bases align to TRBD1. J lost 5 bases, V lost 2 bases, and 6 bases had no gene match. The CDR3 loop spans 15 amino acids. Per germline, CDR1 SGHTA and CDR2 FQGNSA. CDR3 loop: CASSLLGQGIETQYF. The CDR3 DNA follows: TGTGCCAGCAGCTTACTTGGACAGGGGATCGAGACCCAGTACTTC.

This clone was seen more than once but under ten times. The chain uses TRBV18 and TRBJ1-1; 7 bases are shared with TRBD1. This CDR3 contains 17 residues. CDR1 is KGHSH, CDR2 LQKENI, per germline. V was pared by 3 bases and J by 1 base, with 11 bases of the junction left unmatched. CDR3 loop: CASSPMQGQLANTEAFF. For the CDR3, the DNA is TGTGCCAGCTCACCGATGCAGGGACAGCTCGCGAACACTGAAGCTTTCTTT.

The chain uses TRBV5-1 and TRBJ1-3, with D unresolved. The CDR3 runs to 15 residues. V lost 1 base to trimming and J lost 3 bases, with 11 bases between them. The germline V gene encodes CDR1 SGHRS and CDR2 YFSETQ. CDR3 loop: CASSLSGEVGNTIYF. CDR3 nucleotides: TGCGCCAGCAGCTTGTCCGGGGAAGTTGGAAACACCATATATTTT.

V gene TRBV6-1 combines with J gene TRBJ1-6, with D perhaps TRBD1 (5 bases). With 7 bases removed from V and 3 bases from J, the gap between germline ends came to 10 bases. This CDR3 is 14 amino acids long. Germline V CDR1 and CDR2: MNHNS, SASEGT. This CDR3 reads CASKGLSYNSPLHF. The DNA for the CDR3 is TGTGCCAGCAAGGGACTGAGCTATAATTCACCCCTCCACTTT.

The V call is TRBV9, the J call TRBJ1-2, with D hard to call. Trimming removed 0 bases at V and 1 base at J, with 7 bases between. The length of the CDR3 is 14 residues. Germline V lookup: CDR1 SGDLS, CDR2 YYNGEE. CDR3 nucleotide sequence: TGTGCCAGCAGCGTAGGAGGTATTAACTATGGCTACACCTTC. It yields the protein CASSVGGINYGYTF.